Detailed here is one T cell receptor beta chain. Its antigen is unknown. TCRdb re-called the 5' RACE reads with MiXCR, one entry per CDR3 protein. The table includes hundreds of thousands of distinct CDR3 sequences, 17% detected once. These data are taken from a study of CD8 T cells in ankylosing spondylitis. General study results and limits: Apparently characteristic of ankylosing spondylitis blood was a TCR beta motif (eight highly homologous variants).

The CDR3 totals 18 residues. The germline gives CDR1 MNHEY, CDR2 SVGEGT. V trimming: 2 bases; J trimming: 1 base; junction bases outside the gene matches: 12. This receptor was identified in a male donor with ankylosing spondylitis. V is TRBV6-2 or TRBV6-3 and J is TRBJ2-5, with 8 bases identical to TRBD2. The sequenced sample consisted of blood, either unsorted or a sorted T cell fraction (not recorded which). DNA for the CDR3: TGTGCCAGCAGTTACGGGTTAGCGGGGTTCGCCCGCCAAGAGACCCAGTACTTC. This gives the protein CASSYGLAGFARQETQYF.